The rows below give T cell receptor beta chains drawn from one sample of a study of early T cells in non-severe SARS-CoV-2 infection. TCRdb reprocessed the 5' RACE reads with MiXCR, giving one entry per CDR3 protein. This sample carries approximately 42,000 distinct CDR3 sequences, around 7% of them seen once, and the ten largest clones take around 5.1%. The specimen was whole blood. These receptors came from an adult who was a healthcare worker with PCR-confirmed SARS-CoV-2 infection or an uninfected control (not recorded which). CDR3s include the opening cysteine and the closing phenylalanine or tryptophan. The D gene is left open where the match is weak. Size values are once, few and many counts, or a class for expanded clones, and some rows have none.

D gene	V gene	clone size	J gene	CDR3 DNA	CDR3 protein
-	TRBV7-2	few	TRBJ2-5	TGTGCCAGCAGCTCATCATCCCCCCTCCAAGAGACCCAGTACTTC	CASSSSSPLQETQYF
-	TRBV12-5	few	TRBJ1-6	TGTGCTAGTGGTTTGTGGCAGAATAATTCACCCCTCCACTTT	CASGLWQNNSPLHF
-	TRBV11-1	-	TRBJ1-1	TGTGCCAGCAGCTCAGGGATGTGGGGGGCCCCGAACACTGAAGCTTTCTTT	CASSSGMWGAPNTEAFF
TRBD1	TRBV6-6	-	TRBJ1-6	TGTGCCACCGAAACCGGGACAGGGAATTCACCCCTCCACTTT	CATETGTGNSPLHF
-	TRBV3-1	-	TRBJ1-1	TGTGCCAGCAGCCAAGAGGGATTTAGAGCTTTCTTT	CASSQEGFRAFF
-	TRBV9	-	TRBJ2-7	TGTGCCAGCAGCGTAGACGGGGTCAACGAGCAGTACTTC	CASSVDGVNEQYF
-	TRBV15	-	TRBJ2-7	TGTGCCACCAGCAGGGATCCCGGGAGCGAGCAGTACTTC	CATSRDPGSEQYF
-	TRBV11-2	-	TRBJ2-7	TGTGCCAGCAATCCCCAGGGGGGGCCGTCCTACGAGCAGTACTTC	CASNPQGGPSYEQYF
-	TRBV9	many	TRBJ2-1	TGTGCCAGCAGCGTAGCCCCGGACAGCTCCGGAGGTGAGCAGTTCTTC	CASSVAPDSSGGEQFF
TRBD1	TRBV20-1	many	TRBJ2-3	TGCAGTGCTAGACCCTACAGGGGGCCGAGAAGCACAGATACGCAGTATTTT	CSARPYRGPRSTDTQYF
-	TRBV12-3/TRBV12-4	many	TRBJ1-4	TGTGCCAGCAGTCCCGGGGCCTTTAATGAAAAACTGTTTTTT	CASSPGAFNEKLFF
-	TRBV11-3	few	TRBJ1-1	TGTGCCAGCAGCTTATCCGGAATGAACACTGAAGCTTTCTTT	CASSLSGMNTEAFF
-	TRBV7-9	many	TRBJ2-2	TGTGCCAGCAGCTGGGGCAGGAACACCGGGGAGCTGTTTTTT	CASSWGRNTGELFF
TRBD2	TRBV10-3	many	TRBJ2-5	TGTGCCATCAGTGAGTCGGCTAGCGGGGGCCACCAAGAGACCCAGTACTTC	CAISESASGGHQETQYF
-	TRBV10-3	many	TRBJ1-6	TGTGCCATCAGTCTGGAACGTTATAATTCACCCCTCCACTTT	CAISLERYNSPLHF
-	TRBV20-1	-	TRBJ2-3	TGCAGTGCTAGCTACGTAAGCACAGATACGCAGTATTTT	CSASYVSTDTQYF
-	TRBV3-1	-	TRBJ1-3	TGTGCCAGCACGAGACCAGGGAAGACTGGAAACACCATATATTTT	CASTRPGKTGNTIYF
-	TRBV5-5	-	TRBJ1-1	TGTGCCAGCAGCTTACAGGGAACGAACACTGAAGCTTTCTTT	CASSLQGTNTEAFF
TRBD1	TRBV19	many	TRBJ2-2	TGTGCCAGTAGTACAGGGGGCGCGGGAACCGGGGAGCTGTTTTTT	CASSTGGAGTGELFF
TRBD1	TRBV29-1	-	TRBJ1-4	TGCAGCGTTGAATCGCAGGGGGAGGAAGAAAAACTGTTTTTT	CSVESQGEEEKLFF
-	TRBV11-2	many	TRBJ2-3	TGTGCCAGCAGGGACAGCCTCACAGATACGCAGTATTTT	CASRDSLTDTQYF